This entry features one T cell receptor beta chain sequence. Data came from immunoSEQ multiplex PCR; TCRdb stores just in-frame clones and leaves some out. The table records a few hundred thousand clones, 93% of them present only once. The time point is: blood from clinic visit 5 months post-surgery; TSC patient then seizure free. These data come from a study of brain T cells in children with intractable seizures. CDR3 length: 16 amino acids. Germline loops: CDR1 LGHDT, CDR2 YNNKEL (reference sequence). Trimming removed 0 bases from V and 0 bases from J, with 9 bases in between. The source of this sequence is a boy in the first two years of life with tuberous sclerosis and intractable seizures. Sequences were derived from peripheral blood, sampled 4 to 5 months after surgery. The chain links TRBV3-1 (or the pseudogene TRBV3-2) to TRBJ1-3; the D gene is possibly TRBD1 (5 bases). CDR3 bases: TGTGCCAGCAGCCAAGAAGGGGTGAACTCTGGAAACACCATATATTTT. Encoded protein: CASSQEGVNSGNTIYF.